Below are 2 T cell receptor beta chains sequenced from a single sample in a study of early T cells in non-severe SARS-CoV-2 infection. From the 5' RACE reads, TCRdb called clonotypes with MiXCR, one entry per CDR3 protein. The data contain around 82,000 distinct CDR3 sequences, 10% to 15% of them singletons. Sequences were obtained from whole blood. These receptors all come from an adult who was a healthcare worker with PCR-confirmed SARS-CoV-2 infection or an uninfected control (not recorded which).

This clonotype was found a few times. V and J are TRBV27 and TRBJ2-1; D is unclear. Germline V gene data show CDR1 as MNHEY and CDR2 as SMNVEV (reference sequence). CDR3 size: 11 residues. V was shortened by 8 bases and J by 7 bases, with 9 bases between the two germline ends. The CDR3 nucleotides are TGTGCCAGCCGCTTGGGGAATGAGCAGTTCTTC. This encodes CASRLGNEQFF.

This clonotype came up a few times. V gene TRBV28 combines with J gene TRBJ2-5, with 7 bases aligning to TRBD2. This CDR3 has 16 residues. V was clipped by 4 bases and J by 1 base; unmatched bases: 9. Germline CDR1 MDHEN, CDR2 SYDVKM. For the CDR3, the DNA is TGTGCCAGCAGTTCCCCCGCTAGCGGCTTCCAAGAGACCCAGTACTTC. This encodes CASSSPASGFQETQYF.